The clone carrying this T cell receptor beta chain was observed at least ten times. Its target is unknown. The data originate from a study of T cells in Graves' hyperthyroidism and ophthalmopathy. In patients aged 18 to 65, hyperthyroidism was newly diagnosed, with duration under 2 months. Reasons for excluding patients were uncontrolled infection, other autoimmune disease, pregnancy or lactation. It was at first hyperthyroidism diagnosis, before any ophthalmopathy symptoms, that the blood sample was taken. RNA transcripts gave rise to amplified TCR beta CDR3 regions. A first-round RT-PCR of the TCR CDR3 used the HTBI primer set. TCRdb reprocessed the multiplex PCR reads with MiXCR, giving one entry per CDR3 protein. The sample holds approximately 620,000 distinct CDR3 sequences, more than 11% seen once. Regarding the study as a whole: Most thyroid clonotypes that were expanded above 0.001 also turned up in blood.

Trimming took off 0 bases at V and 0 bases at J, with 3 bases between the two ends. The CDR3 consists of 14 residues. The germline CDR1 and CDR2 sequences are LNHDA and SQIVND (reference sequence). The TCR comes from a woman under 40 with Graves' hyperthyroidism that later progressed to Graves' ophthalmopathy. This chain connects TRBV19 to TRBJ2-1; D gene ambiguous. The sample comprised blood. The CDR3 DNA reads as TGTGCCAGTAGTATAGACTTCTCCTACAATGAGCAGTTCTTC. Residues: CASSIDFSYNEQFF.